The T cell receptor beta chain described here comes from a study of response to subunit inactivated influenza vaccine. Study results and caveats: New T cells are recruited in small numbers by each seasonal influenza vaccination, according to the authors' suggestion.

Trimming pared 6 bases from V and 5 bases from J, leaving 16 bases between. There are 13 residues in the CDR3. Germline CDR1 and CDR2: DFQATT and SNEGSKA (reference sequence). TCRdb re-analysed the RT-PCR reads in MiXCR, keeping a single row per CDR3 protein. The sample has around 710,000 distinct CDR3 sequences; more than 11% are singletons. To note about this clonotype: Its antigen remains unknown.

Sequenced here: PBMCs from blood, sampled less than 15 days before vaccination. This receptor was identified in a man in his fifties or sixties who received an inactivated influenza vaccine. The V call is TRBV20-1, the J call TRBJ2-5, with a possible D match to TRBD2 (7 bases). CDR3 protein: CSATAGASETQYF. CDR3 DNA: TGCAGTGCCACCGCGGGGGCCTCGGAGACCCAGTACTTC.